The 14 T cell receptor beta chains listed next were all sequenced from one sample in a study of blood T cell repertoires in COVID-19. Here immunoSEQ multiplex PCR was the method, and the copy in TCRdb shows in-frame clones only, minus some. This table has fewer than 200,000 clones, 70% to 90% appearing once. Sequenced input: PBMCs or T cells enriched from blood (not recorded which). The receptors derive from a woman between 45 and 60 years old who had recovered from COVID-19.

The chain couples TRBV19 to TRBJ2-6; D is uncertain. Germline CDR1 is LNHDA and CDR2 is SQIVND (reference sequence). The V end lost 3 bases, the J end lost 3 bases, and 12 bases lay between the germline ends. This CDR3 region has 16 residues. The CDR3 DNA sequence: TGTGCCAGTAGTATGGGCCTCGCGTTTGGGGCCAACGTCCTGACTTTC. Translating it yields CASSMGLAFGANVLTF.

This clone is a singleton in its sample. The V gene is TRBV5-1, the J gene TRBJ1-1, with 8 nucleotides matching TRBD1. The CDR3 spans 14 residues. With 4 bases clipped from V and 5 bases from J, the junction kept 7 bases outside the gene matches. Germline V CDR1 and CDR2: SGHRS, YFSETQ. The CDR3 loop is CASSASTGGTEAFF. In DNA form, the CDR3 reads TGCGCCAGCAGCGCCAGTACAGGGGGTACTGAAGCTTTCTTT.

This clone was found a few times. The rearrangement uses TRBV19 and TRBJ1-3; D unclear. Germline CDR1 and CDR2: LNHDA and SQIVND (reference sequence). The CDR3 has 15 amino acids. Trimming stripped 5 bases from V and 0 bases from J, with 11 bases between. The CDR3 nucleotides read TGTGCCAGTAGTCTGGCCGCATACTCTGGAAACACCATATATTTT. This sequence encodes CASSLAAYSGNTIYF.

This clone has a single count. This sequence joins TRBV19 and TRBJ2-3; weak D call: TRBD1 (5 bases). Per the germline V gene, CDR1 is LNHDA and CDR2 is SQIVND (reference sequence). This CDR3 spans 13 amino acids. V was pared by 7 bases and J by 0 bases, with 8 bases between. The CDR3: CASKAGSTDTQYF. CDR3 sequence (DNA): TGTGCCAGTAAGGCAGGGAGCACAGATACGCAGTATTTT.

With regard to this clone: An end of the junction differs from the germline gene, which may be a read error. The chain uses TRBV7-9 and TRBJ1-2, with 7 positions matching TRBD1. The CDR3 runs 12 residues. Germline values: CDR1 SEHNR, CDR2 FQNEAQ (reference sequence). CDR3 residues: CASSLGPGQDLF. The CDR3 DNA follows: TGTGCCAGCAGCTTGGGGCCCGGACAGGACCTCTTC.

The chain links TRBV14 to TRBJ1-6; D gene ambiguous. Germline V gene data show CDR1 as SGHDN and CDR2 as FVKESK. Trimming shortened V by 1 base and J by 7 bases, and 5 bases separated the two germline ends. This CDR3 is built from 13 residues. The CDR3 coding sequence is TGTGCCAGCAGCCAAGGACAAAATTCACCCCTCCACTTT. This encodes CASSQGQNSPLHF.

The chain employs TRBV7-3 and TRBJ1-3, with D unclear. This CDR3 region has 15 residues. CDR1 SGHTA and CDR2 FQGTGA come from the germline V gene. Trimming shortened V by 0 bases and J by 0 bases, and 6 bases separated the two germline ends. DNA for the CDR3: TGTGCCAGCAGCTTAACATCACTCTCTGGAAACACCATATATTTT. Amino acids: CASSLTSLSGNTIYF.

The genes are TRBV5-1 and TRBJ2-2; tentatively, D is TRBD1 (6 bases). Germline loops: CDR1 SGHRS, CDR2 YFSETQ. The V end was cut by 4 bases, the J end by 1 base, with 11 bases between. The CDR3 covers 15 residues. For the CDR3, the DNA is TGCGCCAGCAGCCAGGGGACCTTGAACACCGGGGAGCTGTTTTTT. This translates into CASSQGTLNTGELFF.

The chain carries TRBV27 and TRBJ1-1; D is possibly TRBD1 (5 bases). The CDR3 sequence is 13 residues long. CDR1 is MNHEY and CDR2 is SMNVEV in the germline V gene (reference sequence). Deletions cut 3 bases from V and 4 bases from J, with 9 bases between. The CDR3 is CASSFLGGTEAFF. CDR3 coding DNA: TGTGCCAGCAGTTTCCTCGGGGGCACTGAAGCTTTCTTT.

The CDR3 nucleotides are TGTGCCAGCAGCGTAGCAGGGGTCGACAATGAGCAGTTCTTC. Protein: CASSVAGVDNEQFF. The chain links TRBV9 to TRBJ2-1; maybe TRBD1 (6 bases). There are 14 residues in the CDR3. V lost 0 bases and J lost 5, with 9 bases in between. Germline lookup yields CDR1 SGDLS and CDR2 YYNGEE.

The chain carries TRBV28 and TRBJ1-6, with TRBD1 matching 9 bases. The V and J ends lost 5 bases and 14 bases, in that order; junction bases with no gene match: 10. CDR1 MDHEN and CDR2 SYDVKM come from the germline V gene. The CDR3 is 14 residues long. CDR3 sequence reads: CASSRTGAMETLHF. CDR3 bases: TGTGCCAGCAGTCGGACAGGGGCGATGGAAACCCTCCACTTT.

This rearrangement joins TRBV12-3 or TRBV12-4 to TRBJ2-3; no clear D. Trimming cost V 3 bases and J 4 bases, with 5 bases left between them. The CDR3 length is 12 residues. CDR3 bases: TGTGCCAGCAGTTTGAGCGCAGATACGCAGTATTTT. As protein: CASSLSADTQYF.

The V gene is TRBV27, the J gene TRBJ1-2; D ambiguous. This CDR3 region has 14 residues. Trimming removed 4 bases from V and 3 bases from J, with 12 bases in between. Germline V gene data show CDR1 as MNHEY and CDR2 as SMNVEV (reference sequence). CDR3 protein: CASSSLVQHYGYTF. The CDR3 DNA reads TGTGCCAGCAGTTCGTTGGTACAACACTATGGCTACACCTTC.

The chain uses TRBV5-1 and TRBJ1-2, with no clear D. Trimming stripped 7 bases from V and 0 bases from J, with 10 bases between. The CDR3 has 13 residues. CDR1 is SGHRS, CDR2 YFSETQ, per germline. CDR3 protein: CASWAGSNYGYTF. The CDR3 DNA reads as TGCGCCAGCTGGGCGGGATCTAACTATGGCTACACCTTC.